One and the same sample provided the 28 T cell receptor beta chains below, sequenced in a study of post-analysis software for immune sequencing data. Points from the study as a whole: The five TRBV segments detected at higher frequency in patients than in controls included TRBV5-6, TRBV5-1 and TRBV20-1.

TCR beta cDNA libraries had unique molecular identifiers. TCRdb re-derived calls from the PCR reads in MiXCR, one entry per CDR3 protein. This sample yields 600,000 to 700,000 distinct CDR3 sequences, of which approximately 60% are seen a single time; about 10% belongs to the top ten. Which antigens these TCRs recognize remains unknown. Sequenced input: blood. The receptors derive from a girl aged 2-10 years with multiple sclerosis.

On this clonotype: One end of the junction does not line up with germline, which may come from a read error. V and J are TRBV5-1 and TRBJ1-2, with TRBD1 matching 9 bases. CDR3 length: 16 amino acids. Germline V gives CDR1 SGHRS, CDR2 YFSETQ. The CDR3: CVSRRDGQGINYGYTF. As DNA, the CDR3 is TGCGTCAGCAGAAGGGACGGACAGGGGATAAACTATGGCTACACCTTC.

The V gene is TRBV7-9, the J gene TRBJ2-5, with 8 bases fitting TRBD2. This CDR3 region has 15 residues. CDR1 and CDR2 from the germline V gene are SEHNR and FQNEAQ (reference sequence). The V segment lost 3 bases and the J segment 5 bases; nucleotides outside the gene matches: 8. The CDR3 here is CASSLLAGPAETQYF. CDR3 DNA sequence: TGTGCCAGCAGCTTGTTAGCGGGACCGGCCGAGACCCAGTACTTC.

The chain combines TRBV29-1 with TRBJ2-3; 7 nucleotides align to TRBD1. Germline CDR1 reads SQVTM; CDR2 reads ANQGSEA. CDR3 length equals 17 residues. The J segment lost 3 bases and the V segment lost 6 bases, leaving 18 bases of the junction unmatched. CDR3: CSVEGDQQGSRTDTQYF. The CDR3 DNA follows: TGCAGCGTCGAGGGGGACCAACAGGGGAGTAGAACAGATACGCAGTATTTT.

This chain connects TRBV29-1 to TRBJ2-3; weak D call: TRBD2 (5 bases). Germline V lookup: CDR1 SQVTM, CDR2 ANQGSEA. V was clipped by 4 bases and J by 2 bases, with 10 bases between them. The CDR3 is 13 residues long. The CDR3 loop reads CSVVGSDTDTQYF. The DNA of the CDR3 is TGCAGCGTTGTTGGTAGCGACACAGATACGCAGTATTTT.

The V and J genes are TRBV7-9 and TRBJ1-2; no definite D call. This CDR3 is built from 14 residues. The germline V gene encodes CDR1 SEHNR and CDR2 FQNEAQ (reference sequence). The V gene lost 3 bases and the J gene lost 2 bases, with 10 bases spanning the gap. The CDR3 loop reads CASSLPLLNYGYTF. CDR3 DNA sequence: TGTGCCAGCAGCTTGCCGCTTCTCAACTATGGCTACACCTTC.

This rearrangement joins TRBV20-1 to TRBJ2-1; D is ambiguous. V lost 0 bases and J 8 bases, leaving 11 bases between the germline ends. Germline V gene data show CDR1 as DFQATT and CDR2 as SNEGSKA (reference sequence). CDR3 size: 13 residues. The CDR3 reads CSARDSSRDEQFF. Here the CDR3 DNA reads TGCAGTGCTAGAGATTCTTCAAGGGATGAGCAGTTCTTC.

The V gene is TRBV2, the J gene TRBJ2-4; D might be TRBD2 (6 bases). V was shortened by 7 bases and J by 12 bases, with 19 bases between the two germline ends. The germline V gene encodes CDR1 SNHLY and CDR2 FYNNEI. This CDR3 region has 13 residues. As DNA, the CDR3 is TGTGCCAGCACCGGGACTCCCGAGGAGGCTCAGTACTTC. It yields the protein CASTGTPEEAQYF.

The V gene is TRBV20-1, the J gene TRBJ2-1; D gene uncertain. Germline assignment: CDR1 DFQATT and CDR2 SNEGSKA (reference sequence). The V and J ends lost 6 bases and 6 bases respectively, with 9 bases between them. The CDR3 length is 11 residues. This chain's CDR3 is CSAKDPNEQFF. Here the CDR3 DNA reads TGCAGTGCGAAGGACCCCAATGAGCAGTTCTTC.

This CDR3 is CSARDKASGWETQYF. The CDR3 region has the DNA TGCAGTGCTAGAGATAAGGCTAGCGGGTGGGAGACCCAGTACTTC. V and J are TRBV20-1 and TRBJ2-5, with 8 bases fitting TRBD2. Germline CDR1 reads DFQATT; CDR2 reads SNEGSKA (reference sequence). This CDR3 region has 15 residues. Trimming took 0 bases from V and 5 from J; bases not matched to a gene: 8.

The chain joins TRBV28 to TRBJ2-1; D may correspond to TRBD1 or TRBD2 (5 bases each). Trimming cost V 7 bases and J 2 bases, with 9 bases left between them. This CDR3 has 13 amino acids. From germline, CDR1 is MDHEN and CDR2 SYDVKM. CDR3 loop: CASKGSPYNEQFF. For the CDR3, the DNA is TGTGCCAGCAAGGGGAGCCCCTACAATGAGCAGTTCTTC.

This rearrangement joins TRBV5-1 to TRBJ2-5, with D unresolved. This CDR3 contains 13 residues. Trimming pared 1 base from V and 4 bases from J, leaving 8 bases between. Germline V gives CDR1 SGHRS, CDR2 YFSETQ. The CDR3 sequence: CASSLYLAETQYF. CDR3 nucleotides: TGCGCCAGCAGCTTGTACTTAGCAGAGACCCAGTACTTC. Full variable domain (missing parts from reference TRBV5-1 and TRBJ2-5): KAGVTQTPRYLIKTRGQQVTLSCSPISGHRSVSWYQQTPGQGLQFLFEYFSETQRNKGNFPGRFSGRQFSNSRSEMNVSTLELGDSALYLCASSLYLAETQYFGPGTRLLVL.

J is TRBJ2-5 and V is TRBV5-5; D is perhaps TRBD2 (5 bases). Germline V gene data show CDR1 as SGHKS and CDR2 as YYEKEE (reference sequence). This CDR3 region has 12 residues. V lost 4 bases, J lost 11 bases, and 15 bases lay in between. This chain's CDR3 is CASSHRLGEQYF. CDR3 DNA: TGTGCCAGCAGCCATAGACTCGGGGAGCAGTACTTC. The full variable domain, with the rest looked up from reference TRBV5-5 and TRBJ2-5, is DAGVTQSPTHLIKTRGQQVTLRCSPISGHKSVSWYQQVLGQGPQFIFQYYEKEERGRGNFPDRFSARQFPNYSSELNVNALLLGDSALYLCASSHRLGEQYFGPGTRLLVL.

The chain carries TRBV9 and TRBJ1-2, with D possibly TRBD1 on 6 matching bases. V lost 0 bases and J 3 bases, leaving 6 bases between the germline ends. This CDR3 is built from 13 residues. CDR1 is SGDLS, CDR2 YYNGEE, per germline. The CDR3 sequence: CASSVAGDYGYTF. The CDR3 DNA sequence: TGTGCCAGCAGCGTAGCAGGGGACTATGGCTACACCTTC.

The chain links TRBV5-6 to TRBJ1-1; D is perhaps TRBD1 (6 bases). The V end lost 3 bases, the J end lost 1 base, and 13 bases lay between the germline ends. The germline CDR1 and CDR2 sequences are SGHDT and YYEEEE. The CDR3 is 15 residues long. Written as DNA, the CDR3 is TGTGCCAGCAGCTCCTACCGGGACAAGAACACTGAAGCTTTCTTT. It translates to CASSSYRDKNTEAFF.

The J gene is TRBJ1-5, the V gene TRBV20-1, with D possibly TRBD1 on 6 matching bases. V was trimmed by 6 bases and J by 0 bases, leaving 9 bases between them. Germline V gives CDR1 DFQATT, CDR2 SNEGSKA (reference sequence). CDR3 length: 13 amino acids. For the CDR3, the DNA is TGCAGTGCCGAGGGGGATAGCAATCAGCCCCAGCATTTT. Amino acid sequence: CSAEGDSNQPQHF.

This clonotype has more than one count but fewer than ten. The rearrangement links TRBV6-6 to TRBJ1-2; TRBD1 aligns across 7 bases. The CDR3 has 13 amino acids. Germline CDR1 and CDR2: MNHNY and SVGAGI (reference sequence). The ends lost 6 bases at V and 3 bases at J; junction bases unmatched: 4. CDR3 in amino acids: CASRQQGYYGYTF. The DNA of the CDR3 is TGTGCCAGCAGACAACAGGGGTACTATGGCTACACCTTC.

This clonotype was seen a few times. The J gene is TRBJ2-7, the V gene TRBV27; 7 bases are a match to TRBD1. The CDR3 extends over 14 amino acids. Germline trimming cut 4 bases from V and 4 bases from J; bases unmatched to any gene: 7. From germline, CDR1 is MNHEY and CDR2 SMNVEV (reference sequence). This chain's CDR3 is CASSSGTAPYEQYF. The DNA of the CDR3 is TGTGCCAGCAGTTCGGGGACAGCCCCGTACGAGCAGTACTTC.

The chain couples TRBV4-2 to TRBJ2-7; D unresolved. Germline assignment: CDR1 LGHNA and CDR2 YNFKEQ. The length of the CDR3 is 13 residues. Trimming cost V 1 base and J 3 bases, with 7 bases left between them. CDR3 amino acids: CASSQAQFYEQYF. The CDR3 DNA follows: TGTGCCAGCAGCCAAGCACAGTTCTACGAGCAGTACTTC.

On this clonotype: The junction does not match germline at one end; this may be a read error. The chain is built from TRBV10-3 and TRBJ2-7; no reliable D call. The CDR3 has 15 residues. The germline V gene has CDR1 ENHRY and CDR2 SYGVKD. This CDR3 reads CAISESSLLSYKQYF. CDR3 coding DNA: TGTGCCATCAGTGAGTCGTCACTACTCTCCTACAAGCAGTACTTC.

In its sample, this clonotype was seen a few times. This chain links TRBV6-6 with TRBJ2-7; 9 bases agree with TRBD1. The CDR3 is 12 residues long. Germline V CDR1 and CDR2: MNHNY, SVGAGI (reference sequence). V lost 6 bases to trimming and J lost 5 bases; unmatched junction nucleotides: 2. The CDR3 sequence is CASRDRGNEQYF. Written as DNA, the CDR3 is TGTGCCAGCAGGGACAGGGGCAACGAGCAGTACTTC.

This clonotype has only one observation. This sequence joins TRBV7-3 and TRBJ2-6; perhaps TRBD1 as D (5 bases). Trimming stripped 6 bases from V and 0 bases from J, with 9 bases between. Germline assignment: CDR1 SGHTA and CDR2 FQGTGA. This CDR3 contains 15 residues. CDR3 region: CASSYDSSGANVLTF. DNA of the CDR3: TGTGCCAGCAGTTACGACAGCTCTGGGGCCAACGTCCTGACTTTC.

The V and J genes are TRBV29-1 and TRBJ1-2; a possible D gene is TRBD1 (6 bases). The CDR3 is 14 amino acids. V lost 6 bases and J 4 bases, leaving 18 bases between the germline ends. Germline CDR1 reads SQVTM; CDR2 reads ANQGSEA. CDR3 residues: CSVASTGTSYGYTF. The CDR3 coding sequence is TGCAGCGTCGCTTCGACAGGTACTAGCTATGGCTACACCTTC.

This chain connects TRBV3-1 to TRBJ2-5; D may correspond to TRBD1 or TRBD2 (7 bases each). CDR3 length: 12 residues. Germline values: CDR1 LGHDT, CDR2 YNNKEL (reference sequence). The V gene lost 8 bases and the J gene lost 6 bases, with 13 bases spanning the gap. The CDR3 DNA reads TGTGCCAGCGGCAGGGGGGGAAAGACCCAGTACTTC. Amino acids: CASGRGGKTQYF.

This chain joins TRBV12-3 or TRBV12-4 and TRBJ2-5; TRBD2 agrees at 8 bases. The J call may not be correct, given that the DNA end is closer to TRBJ2-7. The CDR3 consists of 16 residues. The CDR3 DNA reads as TGTGCCAGCAGTTTAGTTACGAGGCCCGGGGGGGACGAGCAGTACTTC. Protein product: CASSLVTRPGGDEQYF.

The chain couples TRBV14 to TRBJ2-1; tentative D call: TRBD2 (5 bases). V lost 7 bases, J lost 8 bases, and 15 bases lay in between. Germline V gives CDR1 SGHDN, CDR2 FVKESK. This CDR3 comprises 13 residues. The CDR3 loop is CASNLRGGDEQFF. CDR3 nucleotide sequence: TGTGCCAGCAACCTACGAGGAGGCGATGAGCAGTTCTTC.

This clonotype was observed at least ten times. The rearrangement links TRBV5-1 to TRBJ2-3; tentative D call: TRBD1 (5 bases). The CDR3 sequence is 14 residues long. CDR1 SGHRS and CDR2 YFSETQ come from the germline V gene. With 5 bases removed from V and 2 bases from J, the gap between germline ends came to 12 bases. CDR3 coding DNA: TGCGCCAGCAGAGGGGCTCTACACACAGATACGCAGTATTTT. This codes for CASRGALHTDTQYF.

The chain combines TRBV20-1 with TRBJ2-1; D is possibly TRBD1 or TRBD2 (5 bases each). This CDR3 is built from 16 residues. The V end was cut by 0 bases, the J end by 0 bases, with 12 bases between. Germline V CDR1 and CDR2: DFQATT, SNEGSKA (reference sequence). The DNA for the CDR3 is TGCAGTGCTAGAGATTTCGGGGCACTCTCCTACAATGAGCAGTTCTTC. The encoded protein is CSARDFGALSYNEQFF.

This clonotype has just a few counts. This sequence joins TRBV5-1 and TRBJ2-3; 7 positions agree with TRBD1. Germline CDR1 is SGHRS and CDR2 is YFSETQ. Losses at the gene ends were 4 bases for V and 0 bases for J; bases not matched to a gene: 8. The CDR3 loop spans 16 amino acids. The CDR3 DNA follows: TGCGCCAGCAGCATGTCCGGGACAGCAAGCACAGATACGCAGTATTTT. This codes for CASSMSGTASTDTQYF.